The 22 T cell receptor beta chains presented below share a single source sample, sequenced in a study of blood T cell repertoires in COVID-19. Generated by immunoSEQ multiplex PCR, the TCRdb table keeps only in-frame clones and is missing some. The repertoire consists of nearly 250,000 clones, with about 82% occurring once and the leading ten covering roughly 2%. The sample consisted of PBMCs or T cells enriched from blood (not recorded which). The receptors were sampled from a woman between 50 and 59 years old who had recovered from COVID-19.

The rearrangement links TRBV19 to TRBJ2-7; TRBD1 agrees at 7 bases. Germline lookup yields CDR1 LNHDA and CDR2 SQIVND (reference sequence). The V gene end was trimmed by 7 bases and the J gene end by 3 bases; junction bases not matched to a gene: 9. This CDR3 is 14 amino acids long. DNA for the CDR3: TGTGCCAGTACCCCTACGGGACAGAACTACGAGCAGTACTTC. Its translation is CASTPTGQNYEQYF. Filled out from reference TRBV19 and TRBJ2-7, the complete variable domain reads DGGITQSPKYLFRKEGQNVTLSCEQNLNHDAMYWYRQDPGQGLRLIYYSQIVNDFQKGDIAEGYSVSREKKESFPLTVTSAQKNPTAFYLCASTPTGQNYEQYFGPGTRLTVT.

The CDR3 is CASSSDSYYGYTF. The CDR3 region has the DNA TGTGCCAGCAGCTCAGACAGTTACTATGGCTACACCTTC. The chain has TRBV5-4 and TRBJ1-2, with D possibly being TRBD1 (5 bases). This CDR3 is built from 13 residues. Germline CDR1 is SGHNT and CDR2 is YYREEE (reference sequence). V lost 3 bases to trimming and J lost 3 bases, with 9 bases between them.

The rearrangement uses TRBV28 and TRBJ1-6; TRBD1 aligns across 7 bases. The CDR3 runs to 14 residues. V was pared by 6 bases and J by 16 bases, with 15 bases of the junction left unmatched. Germline V gene data show CDR1 as MDHEN and CDR2 as SYDVKM. The CDR3 DNA reads TGTGCCAGCAGCCCTGACAGGGCCGGGGATAAACTCCACTTT. This gives the protein CASSPDRAGDKLHF. The complete variable domain, with remaining parts taken from reference TRBV28 and TRBJ1-6, reads DVKVTQSSRYLVKRTGEKVFLECVQDMDHENMFWYRQDPGLGLRLIYFSYDVKMKEKGDIPEGYSVSREKKERFSLILESASTNQTSMYLCASSPDRAGDKLHFGNGTRLTVT.

The chain uses TRBV7-2 and TRBJ2-1; 12 bases are a match to TRBD2. V dropped 1 base and J dropped 5; count of bases not matched to a gene: 6. The CDR3 runs 17 residues. CDR1 and CDR2 (germline): SGHTA, FQGNSA. The CDR3 DNA follows: TGTGCCAGCAGCTTAGAGCGACTAGCGGGGGCAAACAATGAGCAGTTCTTC. Encoded protein: CASSLERLAGANNEQFF.

As DNA, the CDR3 is TGTGCCAGTGAAGACAGCCATAATGAAAAACTGTTTTTT. It yields the protein CASEDSHNEKLFF. This chain joins TRBV6-6 and TRBJ1-4; D might be TRBD1 (5 bases). Germline V CDR1 and CDR2: MNHNY, SVGAGI (reference sequence). The CDR3 is 13 residues long. V lost 9 bases, J lost 4 bases, and 12 bases lay in between.

This clone was counted a single time. The gene calls are TRBV7-2 and TRBJ2-7, with TRBD2 matching 9 bases. The length of the CDR3 is 19 residues. Germline CDR1 and CDR2: SGHTA and FQGNSA. J gave up 0 bases and V 2 bases, and 14 bases lay outside the gene matches. This CDR3 is CASSLLSGRGLATSYEQYF. DNA of the CDR3: TGTGCCAGCAGCTTACTTTCAGGTAGGGGACTAGCCACCTCCTACGAGCAGTACTTC.

This chain joins TRBV19 and TRBJ2-1; TRBD2 matches at 11 bases. V shed 4 bases, J shed 6 bases, and the junction held 8 bases outside the gene matches. CDR1 and CDR2 (germline): LNHDA, SQIVND (reference sequence). The CDR3 runs 16 residues. CDR3 DNA sequence: TGTGCCAGTAGTACCCGGGTTAGCGGGGGGGGCAATGAGCAGTTCTTC. Protein: CASSTRVSGGGNEQFF.

V usage is TRBV28 and J usage is TRBJ1-5; 8 bases fit TRBD1. The junction had 4 bases not matched to a gene; V was cut back by 10 bases and J by 2 bases. Germline CDR1 reads MDHEN; CDR2 reads SYDVKM. The CDR3 loop spans 13 amino acids. In nucleotides, the CDR3 is TGTGCCATACAGACAGGGGGCAATCAGCCCCAGCATTTT. It yields the protein CAIQTGGNQPQHF.

The V gene is TRBV19, the J gene TRBJ2-5; D is perhaps TRBD2 (5 bases). The CDR3 is 16 residues long. V lost 3 bases and J lost 0, with 14 bases in between. Germline CDR1 LNHDA, CDR2 SQIVND (reference sequence). The CDR3 nucleotides are TGTGCCAGTAGTATTCGGAGGAAGTCGTACCAAGAGACCCAGTACTTC. Translation gives CASSIRRKSYQETQYF.

The chain is built from TRBV6-5 and TRBJ2-1, with 8 bases lining up with TRBD2. V trimming: 3 bases; J trimming: 5 bases; junction bases outside the gene matches: 6. CDR3 length: 15 amino acids. Germline CDR1 MNHEY, CDR2 SVGAGI. The CDR3 bases are TGTGCCAGCAGTTATTTACTAGCGGATAACAATGAGCAGTTCTTC. Protein sequence: CASSYLLADNNEQFF.

The rearrangement uses TRBV3-1 (or the pseudogene TRBV3-2) and TRBJ2-6; a weak D match, TRBD2 (5 bases). CDR1 and CDR2 (germline): LGHDT, YNNKEL (reference sequence). V lost 0 bases to trimming and J lost 0 bases, with 9 bases between them. The CDR3 loop spans 17 amino acids. The CDR3 here is CASSQEDSVSGANVLTF. In nucleotides, the CDR3 is TGTGCCAGCAGCCAAGAGGACTCCGTCTCTGGGGCCAACGTCCTGACTTTC.

The V and J genes are TRBV7-9 and TRBJ2-5; D is possibly TRBD2 (6 bases). V lost 0 bases and J lost 5, with 10 bases in between. This CDR3 is built from 14 residues. Germline V gives CDR1 SEHNR, CDR2 FQNEAQ (reference sequence). CDR3 coding DNA: TGTGCCAGCAGCTTAGCGGGGACTTCGGAGACCCAGTACTTC. Its translation: CASSLAGTSETQYF.

The CDR3 protein is CASSYAQGYEQYF. The CDR3 DNA reads as TGTGCCAGCAGTTACGCCCAGGGTTACGAGCAGTACTTC. This chain joins TRBV6-6 and TRBJ2-7; D is possibly TRBD1 (5 bases). Germline assignment: CDR1 MNHNY and CDR2 SVGAGI (reference sequence). The V and J ends lost 2 bases and 4 bases respectively, with 9 bases between them. The CDR3 totals 13 residues.

The chain employs TRBV29-1 and TRBJ2-1, with 11 bases fitting TRBD2. This CDR3 has 16 amino acids. Trimming took 8 bases from V and 0 from J; bases not matched to a gene: 9. Germline V gene data show CDR1 as SQVTM and CDR2 as ANQGSEA. CDR3 in DNA: TGCAGCTCCGTAGCGGGAGGGCGGAGCTCCTACAATGAGCAGTTCTTC. Translating it yields CSSVAGGRSSYNEQFF.

This clone was seen a few times. This chain uses TRBV29-1 with TRBJ2-3; 7 nucleotides line up with TRBD2. There are 14 residues in the CDR3. Germline V CDR1 and CDR2: SQVTM, ANQGSEA. Germline trimming cut 3 bases from V and 4 bases from J; bases unmatched to any gene: 7. CDR3 loop: CSVDRGGRADTQYF. The CDR3 nucleotides read TGCAGCGTTGATCGGGGAGGGAGAGCAGATACGCAGTATTTT.

This chain links TRBV18 with TRBJ2-2, with TRBD1 matching 7 bases. This CDR3 is 16 amino acids long. Germline V gives CDR1 KGHSH, CDR2 LQKENI. V trimming: 6 bases; J trimming: 2 bases; junction bases outside the gene matches: 9. The CDR3, as DNA: TGTGCCAGCTCGCTCACCGGGACAGCCAACACCGGGGAGCTGTTTTTT. This translates into CASSLTGTANTGELFF.

The sample holds one count of this clone. The chain carries TRBV7-3 and TRBJ1-4, with TRBD1 matching 10 bases. CDR1 SGHTA and CDR2 FQGTGA come from the germline V gene. This CDR3 comprises 16 residues. The ends lost 6 bases at V and 0 bases at J; junction bases unmatched: 4. This CDR3 reads CASSPGTGATNEKLFF. In nucleotides, the CDR3 is TGTGCCAGCAGTCCCGGGACAGGGGCAACTAATGAAAAACTGTTTTTT.

The rearrangement uses TRBV5-5 and TRBJ1-2, with TRBD1 matching over 8 bases. The germline CDR1 and CDR2 sequences are SGHKS and YYEKEE (reference sequence). V shed 3 bases, J shed 3 bases, and the junction held 7 bases outside the gene matches. The CDR3 consists of 15 residues. CDR3 nucleotide sequence: TGTGCCAGCAGCTCGCCAGGGGGCCAAGACTATGGCTACACCTTC. It codes for CASSSPGGQDYGYTF.

The gene calls are TRBV12-3 or TRBV12-4 and TRBJ2-7; the match to TRBD1 covers 7 bases. This CDR3 contains 13 residues. V shed 6 bases, J shed 6 bases, and the junction held 8 bases outside the gene matches. In DNA, the CDR3 is TGTGCCAGCAGAAAACAGGGGCTCGGCGAGCAGTACTTC. It is translated as CASRKQGLGEQYF.

This chain joins TRBV19 and TRBJ2-4; a weak D match, TRBD2 (5 bases). This CDR3 has 17 residues. Trimming pared 1 base from V and 0 bases from J, leaving 13 bases between. Germline CDR1 and CDR2: LNHDA and SQIVND (reference sequence). CDR3 sequence reads: CASSIAGFGEAKNIQYF. As DNA, the CDR3 is TGTGCCAGTAGTATAGCGGGATTTGGGGAAGCCAAAAACATTCAGTACTTC.

This rearrangement joins TRBV30 to TRBJ1-2, with D unclear. CDR1 and CDR2 (germline): GTSNPN, SVGIG (reference sequence). This CDR3 contains 13 residues. V shed 4 bases and J shed 6 bases, with 15 bases lying between them. CDR3 bases: TGTGCCTGGATTTCGCGGGTAACTGATGGCTACACCTTC. It is translated as CAWISRVTDGYTF.

This chain links TRBV7-2 with TRBJ2-7, with TRBD2 identical over 15 bases. From germline, CDR1 is SGHTA and CDR2 FQGNSA. The CDR3 runs 21 residues. V was clipped by 0 bases and J by 5 bases; unmatched bases: 17. CDR3 sequence reads: CASSLAPGLRTSGRAENEQYF. CDR3 coding DNA: TGTGCCAGCAGCTTAGCACCGGGCCTCAGGACTAGCGGGAGGGCCGAAAACGAGCAGTACTTC.